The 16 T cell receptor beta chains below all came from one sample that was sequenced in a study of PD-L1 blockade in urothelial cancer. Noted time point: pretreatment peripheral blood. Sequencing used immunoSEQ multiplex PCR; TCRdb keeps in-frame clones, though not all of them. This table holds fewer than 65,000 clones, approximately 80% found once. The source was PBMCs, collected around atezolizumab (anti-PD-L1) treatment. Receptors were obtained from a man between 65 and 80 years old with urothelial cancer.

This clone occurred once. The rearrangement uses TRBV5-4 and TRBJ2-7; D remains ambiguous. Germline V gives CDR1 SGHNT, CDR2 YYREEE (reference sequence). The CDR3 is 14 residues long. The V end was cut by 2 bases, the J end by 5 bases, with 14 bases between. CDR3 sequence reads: CASSFAPSSNEQYF. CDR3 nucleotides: TGTGCCAGCAGCTTCGCCCCGAGTTCCAACGAGCAGTACTTC. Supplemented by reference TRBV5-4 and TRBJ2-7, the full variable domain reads ETGVTQSPTHLIKTRGQQVTLRCSSQSGHNTVSWYQQALGQGPQFIFQYYREEENGRGNFPPRFSGLQFPNYSSELNVNALELDDSALYLCASSFAPSSNEQYFGPGTRLTVT.

CDR3 region: CASSPRLPGRRNEQFF. The DNA for the CDR3 is TGTGCCAGCAGCCCTAGACTCCCCGGCCGGAGGAATGAGCAGTTCTTC. The rearrangement joins TRBV11-2 to TRBJ2-1, with D possibly TRBD2 on 5 matching bases. Trimming stripped 5 bases from V and 7 bases from J, with 21 bases between. This CDR3 is built from 16 residues. The germline CDR1 and CDR2 sequences are SGHAT and FQNNGV. Supplemented by reference TRBV11-2 and TRBJ2-1, the full variable domain reads EAGVAQSPRYKIIEKRQSVAFWCNPISGHATLYWYQQILGQGPKLLIQFQNNGVVDDSQLPKDRFSAERLKGVDSTLKIQPAKLEDSAVYLCASSPRLPGRRNEQFFGPGTRLTVL.

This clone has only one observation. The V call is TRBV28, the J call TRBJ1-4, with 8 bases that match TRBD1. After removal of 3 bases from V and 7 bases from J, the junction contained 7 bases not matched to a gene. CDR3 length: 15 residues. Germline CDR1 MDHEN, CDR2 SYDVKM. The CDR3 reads CASSFILGTGEKLFF. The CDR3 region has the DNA TGTGCCAGCAGTTTTATTCTCGGGACAGGTGAAAAACTGTTTTTT.

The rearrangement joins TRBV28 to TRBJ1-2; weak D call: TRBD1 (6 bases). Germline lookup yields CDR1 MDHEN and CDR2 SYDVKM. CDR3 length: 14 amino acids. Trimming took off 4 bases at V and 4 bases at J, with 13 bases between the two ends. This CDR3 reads CASSWAQGSYGYTF. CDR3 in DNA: TGTGCCAGCAGTTGGGCACAGGGCAGCTATGGCTACACCTTC.

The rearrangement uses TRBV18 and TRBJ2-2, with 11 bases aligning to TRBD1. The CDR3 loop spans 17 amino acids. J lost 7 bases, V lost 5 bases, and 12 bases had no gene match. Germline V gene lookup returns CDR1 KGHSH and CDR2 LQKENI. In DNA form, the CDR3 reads TGTGCCAGCTCAAATATTGTCGGACAGGGGGCCGGCGGGGAGCTGTTTTTT. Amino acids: CASSNIVGQGAGGELFF.

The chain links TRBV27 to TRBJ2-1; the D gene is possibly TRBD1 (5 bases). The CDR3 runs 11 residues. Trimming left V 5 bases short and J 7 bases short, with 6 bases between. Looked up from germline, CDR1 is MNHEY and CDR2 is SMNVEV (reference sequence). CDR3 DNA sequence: TGTGCCAGCAGTGCAGGGAATGAGCAGTTCTTC. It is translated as CASSAGNEQFF.

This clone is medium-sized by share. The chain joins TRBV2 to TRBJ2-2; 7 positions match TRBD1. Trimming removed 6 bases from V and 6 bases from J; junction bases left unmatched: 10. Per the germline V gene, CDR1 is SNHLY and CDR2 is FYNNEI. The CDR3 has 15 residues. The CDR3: CASRPGTEGSGELFF. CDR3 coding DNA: TGTGCCAGCAGGCCCGGGACAGAAGGTTCCGGGGAGCTGTTTTTT.

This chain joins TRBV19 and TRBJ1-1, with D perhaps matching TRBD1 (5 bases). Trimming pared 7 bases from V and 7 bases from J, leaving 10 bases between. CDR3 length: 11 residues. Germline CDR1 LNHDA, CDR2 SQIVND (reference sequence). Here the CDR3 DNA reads TGTGCCAGTACCCTGGGGGGTGAAGCTTTCTTT. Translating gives CASTLGGEAFF.

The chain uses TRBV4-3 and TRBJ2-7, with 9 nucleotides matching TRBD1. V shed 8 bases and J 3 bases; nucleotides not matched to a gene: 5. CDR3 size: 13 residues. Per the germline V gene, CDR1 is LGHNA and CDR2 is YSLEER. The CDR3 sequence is CASGTGGFYEQYF. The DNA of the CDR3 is TGCGCCAGCGGAACAGGGGGCTTCTACGAGCAGTACTTC.

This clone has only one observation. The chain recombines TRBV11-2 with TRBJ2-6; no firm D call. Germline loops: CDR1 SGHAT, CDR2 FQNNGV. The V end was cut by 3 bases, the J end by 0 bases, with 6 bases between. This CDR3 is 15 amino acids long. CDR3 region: CASSLGSSGANVLTF. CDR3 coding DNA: TGTGCCAGCAGCTTGGGCAGCTCTGGGGCCAACGTCCTGACTTTC.

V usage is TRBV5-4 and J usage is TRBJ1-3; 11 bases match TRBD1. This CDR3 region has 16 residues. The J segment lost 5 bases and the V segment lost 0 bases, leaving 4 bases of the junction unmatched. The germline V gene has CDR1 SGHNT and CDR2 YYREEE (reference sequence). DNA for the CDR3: TGTGCCAGCAGCTTGGGTGGGACAGGGGGAAGAAACACCATATATTTT. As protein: CASSLGGTGGRNTIYF.

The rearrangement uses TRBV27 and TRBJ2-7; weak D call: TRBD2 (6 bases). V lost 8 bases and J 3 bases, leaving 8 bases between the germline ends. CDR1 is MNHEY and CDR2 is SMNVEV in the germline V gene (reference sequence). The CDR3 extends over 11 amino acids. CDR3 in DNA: TGTGCCAGCGGAGGGAACTACGAGCAGTACTTC. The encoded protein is CASGGNYEQYF.

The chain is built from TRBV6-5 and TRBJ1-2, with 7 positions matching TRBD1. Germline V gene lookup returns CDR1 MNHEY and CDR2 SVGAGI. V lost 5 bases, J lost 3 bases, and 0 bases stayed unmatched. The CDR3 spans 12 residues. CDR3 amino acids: CASSGTDYGYTF. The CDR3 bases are TGTGCCAGCAGTGGGACAGACTATGGCTACACCTTC.

The CDR3 nucleotides read TGTGCCAGTGGGACAGGACACTATGGCTACACCTTC. It translates to CASGTGHYGYTF. This chain joins TRBV6-5 and TRBJ1-2; TRBD1 aligns across 8 bases. V lost 9 bases to trimming and J lost 3 bases; unmatched junction nucleotides: 3. The CDR3 is made up of 12 amino acids. The germline gives CDR1 MNHEY, CDR2 SVGAGI.

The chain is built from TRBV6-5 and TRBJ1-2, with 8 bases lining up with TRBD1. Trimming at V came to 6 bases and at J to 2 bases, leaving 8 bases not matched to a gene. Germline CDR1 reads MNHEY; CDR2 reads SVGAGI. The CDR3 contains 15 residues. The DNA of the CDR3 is TGTGCCAGCAGGCACCAGGGGGCGCGGAACTATGGCTACACCTTC. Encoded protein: CASRHQGARNYGYTF.

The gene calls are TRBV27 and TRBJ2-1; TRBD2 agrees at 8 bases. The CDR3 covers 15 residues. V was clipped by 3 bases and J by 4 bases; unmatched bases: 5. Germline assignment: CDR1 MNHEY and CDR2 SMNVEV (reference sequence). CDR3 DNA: TGTGCCAGCAGTTTCTCAGCGGGGGCTTACAATGAGCAGTTCTTC. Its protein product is CASSFSAGAYNEQFF.